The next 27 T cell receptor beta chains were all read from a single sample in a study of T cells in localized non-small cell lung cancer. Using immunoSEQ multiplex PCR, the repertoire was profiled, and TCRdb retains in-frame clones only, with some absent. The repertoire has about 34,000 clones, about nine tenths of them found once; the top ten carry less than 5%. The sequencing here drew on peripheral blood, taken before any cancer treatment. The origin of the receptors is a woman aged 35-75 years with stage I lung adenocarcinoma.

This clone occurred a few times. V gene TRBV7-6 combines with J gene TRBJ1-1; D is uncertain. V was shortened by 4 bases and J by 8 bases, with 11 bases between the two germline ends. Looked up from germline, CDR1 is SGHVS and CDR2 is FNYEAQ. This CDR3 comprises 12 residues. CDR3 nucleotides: TGTGCCAGCAGCTCCCGTCGGGCCGAAGCTTTCTTT. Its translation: CASSSRRAEAFF.

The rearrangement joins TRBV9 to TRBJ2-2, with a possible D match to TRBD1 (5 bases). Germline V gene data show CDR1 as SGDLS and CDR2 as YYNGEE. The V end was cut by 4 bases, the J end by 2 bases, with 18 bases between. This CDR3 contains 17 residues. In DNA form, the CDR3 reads TGTGCCAGCAGCATGCACCATACAGGACCTAACACCGGGGAGCTGTTTTTT. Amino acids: CASSMHHTGPNTGELFF.

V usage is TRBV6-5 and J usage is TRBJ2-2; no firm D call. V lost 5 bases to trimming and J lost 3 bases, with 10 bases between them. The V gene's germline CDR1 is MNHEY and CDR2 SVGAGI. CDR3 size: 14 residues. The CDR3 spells CASSLDTYTGELFF. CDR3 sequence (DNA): TGTGCCAGCAGTCTCGACACCTACACCGGGGAGCTGTTTTTT.

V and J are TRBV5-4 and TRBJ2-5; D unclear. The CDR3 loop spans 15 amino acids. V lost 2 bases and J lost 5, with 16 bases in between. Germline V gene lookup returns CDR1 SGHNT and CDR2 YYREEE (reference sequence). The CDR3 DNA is TGTGCCAGCAGCTTCCGGTCCTATCCCGGGGAGACCCAGTACTTC. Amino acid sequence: CASSFRSYPGETQYF. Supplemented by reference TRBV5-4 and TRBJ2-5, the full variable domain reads ETGVTQSPTHLIKTRGQQVTLRCSSQSGHNTVSWYQQALGQGPQFIFQYYREEENGRGNFPPRFSGLQFPNYSSELNVNALELDDSALYLCASSFRSYPGETQYFGPGTRLLVL.

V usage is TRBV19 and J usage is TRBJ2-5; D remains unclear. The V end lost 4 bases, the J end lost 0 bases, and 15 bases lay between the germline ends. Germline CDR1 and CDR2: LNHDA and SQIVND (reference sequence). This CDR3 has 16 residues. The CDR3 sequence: CASSTSWADNQETQYF. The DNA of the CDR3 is TGTGCCAGTAGTACCTCGTGGGCAGATAACCAAGAGACCCAGTACTTC. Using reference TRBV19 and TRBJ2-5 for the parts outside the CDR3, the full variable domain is DGGITQSPKYLFRKEGQNVTLSCEQNLNHDAMYWYRQDPGQGLRLIYYSQIVNDFQKGDIAEGYSVSREKKESFPLTVTSAQKNPTAFYLCASSTSWADNQETQYFGPGTRLLVL.

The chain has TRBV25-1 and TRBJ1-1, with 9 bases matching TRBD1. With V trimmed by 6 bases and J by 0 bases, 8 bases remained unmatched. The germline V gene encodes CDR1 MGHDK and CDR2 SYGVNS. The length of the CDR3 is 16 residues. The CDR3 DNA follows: TGTGCCAGCAGACTGGACAGGGGTGGGTTGAACACTGAAGCTTTCTTT. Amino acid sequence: CASRLDRGGLNTEAFF.

The CDR3 sequence: CASSQDKSGLGYGYTF. The CDR3 bases are TGTGCCAGCAGCCAAGATAAATCGGGGCTCGGCTATGGCTACACCTTC. This rearrangement joins TRBV14 to TRBJ1-2, with TRBD1 as a possible D gene (5 bases). Per the germline V gene, CDR1 is SGHDN and CDR2 is FVKESK. CDR3 length: 16 residues. Trimming cost V 0 bases and J 4 bases, with 15 bases left between them.

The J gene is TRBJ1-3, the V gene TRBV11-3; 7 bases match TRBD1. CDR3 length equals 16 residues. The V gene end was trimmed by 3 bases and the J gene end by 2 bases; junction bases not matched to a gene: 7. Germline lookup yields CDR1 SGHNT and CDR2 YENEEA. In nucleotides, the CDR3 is TGTGCCAGCAGCTTTCTTAAGGGGGCAGCTGGAAACACCATATATTTT. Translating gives CASSFLKGAAGNTIYF.

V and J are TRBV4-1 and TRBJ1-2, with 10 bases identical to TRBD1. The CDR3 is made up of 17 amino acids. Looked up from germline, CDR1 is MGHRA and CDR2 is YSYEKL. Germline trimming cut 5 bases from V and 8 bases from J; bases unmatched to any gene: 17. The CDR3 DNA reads TGCGCCAGCAGCATAACCCCACAGACAGGGGGCGTTGGAGGCTACACCTTC. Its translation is CASSITPQTGGVGGYTF.

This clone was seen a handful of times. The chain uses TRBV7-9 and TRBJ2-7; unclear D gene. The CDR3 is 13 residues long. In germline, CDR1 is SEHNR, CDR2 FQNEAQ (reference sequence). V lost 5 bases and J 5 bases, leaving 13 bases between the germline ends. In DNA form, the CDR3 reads TGTGCCAGCAGCCCAAAGAGGCCCGACGAGCAGTACTTC. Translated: CASSPKRPDEQYF.

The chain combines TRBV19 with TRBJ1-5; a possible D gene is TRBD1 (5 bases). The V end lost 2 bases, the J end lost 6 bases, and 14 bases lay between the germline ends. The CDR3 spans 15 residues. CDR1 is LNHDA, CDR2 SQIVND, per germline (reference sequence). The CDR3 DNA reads TGTGCCAGTAGTATAAGAGGGGCCACCGCTCAGCCCCAGCATTTT. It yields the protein CASSIRGATAQPQHF. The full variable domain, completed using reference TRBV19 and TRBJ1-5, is DGGITQSPKYLFRKEGQNVTLSCEQNLNHDAMYWYRQDPGQGLRLIYYSQIVNDFQKGDIAEGYSVSREKKESFPLTVTSAQKNPTAFYLCASSIRGATAQPQHFGDGTRLSIL.

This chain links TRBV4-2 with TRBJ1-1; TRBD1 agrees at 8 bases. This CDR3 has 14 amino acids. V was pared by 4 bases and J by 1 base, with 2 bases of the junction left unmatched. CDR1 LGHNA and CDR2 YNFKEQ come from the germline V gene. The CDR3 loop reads CASSPDRENTEAFF. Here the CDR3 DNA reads TGTGCCAGCAGCCCGGACAGGGAGAACACTGAAGCTTTCTTT.

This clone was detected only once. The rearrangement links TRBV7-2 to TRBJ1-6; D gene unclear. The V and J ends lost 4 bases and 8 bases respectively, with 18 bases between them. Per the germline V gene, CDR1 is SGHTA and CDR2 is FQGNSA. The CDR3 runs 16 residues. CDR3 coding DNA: TGTGCCAGCAGCTCACCACGGGGATCTAGGTATTCACCCCTCCACTTT. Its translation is CASSSPRGSRYSPLHF. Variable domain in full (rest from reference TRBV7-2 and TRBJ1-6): GAGVSQSPSNKVTEKGKDVELRCDPISGHTALYWYRQSLGQGLEFLIYFQGNSAPDKSGLPSDRFSAERTGGSVSTLTIQRTQQEDSAVYLCASSSPRGSRYSPLHFGNGTRLTVT.

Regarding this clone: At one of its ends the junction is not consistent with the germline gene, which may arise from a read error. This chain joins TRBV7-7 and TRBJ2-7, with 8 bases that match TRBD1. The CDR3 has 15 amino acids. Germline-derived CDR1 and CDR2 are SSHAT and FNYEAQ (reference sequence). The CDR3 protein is CASSLGQGPLSEQYF. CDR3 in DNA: TGTGCTAGCAGCTTAGGACAGGGACCCCTCTCGGAGCAGTACTTC.

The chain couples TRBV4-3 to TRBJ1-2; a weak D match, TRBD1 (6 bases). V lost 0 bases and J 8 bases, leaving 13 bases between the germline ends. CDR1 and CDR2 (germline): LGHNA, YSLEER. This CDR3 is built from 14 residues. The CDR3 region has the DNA TGCGCCAGCAGCCAAGATCGCCGACAGGCCGGCTACACCTTC. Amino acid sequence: CASSQDRRQAGYTF.

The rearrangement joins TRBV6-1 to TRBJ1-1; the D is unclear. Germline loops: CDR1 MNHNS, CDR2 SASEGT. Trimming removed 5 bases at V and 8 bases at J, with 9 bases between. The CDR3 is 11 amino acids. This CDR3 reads CASSSFLEAFF. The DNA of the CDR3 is TGTGCCAGCAGTTCTTTTCTAGAAGCTTTCTTT.

CDR3 DNA: TGCGCCAGCAGTGATCGAGGGGCTCCAACTAATGAAAAACTGTTTTTT. Translation: CASSDRGAPTNEKLFF. The rearrangement links TRBV10-1 to TRBJ1-4, with a weak D call TRBD1 (5 bases). Germline V lookup: CDR1 WNHNN, CDR2 SYGVQD (reference sequence). V lost 3 bases, J lost 0 bases, and 11 bases lay in between. The CDR3 contains 16 residues.

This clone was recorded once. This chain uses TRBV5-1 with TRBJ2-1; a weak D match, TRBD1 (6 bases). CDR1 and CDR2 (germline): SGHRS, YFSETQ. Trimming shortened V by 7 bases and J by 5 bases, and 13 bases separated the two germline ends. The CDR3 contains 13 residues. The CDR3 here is CASRRGQDNEQFF. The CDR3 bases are TGCGCCAGCCGCAGGGGCCAGGACAATGAGCAGTTCTTC.

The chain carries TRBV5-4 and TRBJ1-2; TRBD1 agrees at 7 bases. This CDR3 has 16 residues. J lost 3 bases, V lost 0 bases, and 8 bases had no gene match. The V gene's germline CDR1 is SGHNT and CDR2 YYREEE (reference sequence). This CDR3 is CASSLDPGQQHYGYTF. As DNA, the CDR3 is TGTGCCAGCAGCTTGGACCCGGGACAGCAACACTATGGCTACACCTTC.

CDR3 in DNA: TGTGCCAGTAGTATGCCAGGGGTAGGTGGCGGGGAGCTGTTTTTT. Translated, it gives CASSMPGVGGGELFF. This chain connects TRBV19 to TRBJ2-2; TRBD1 is a possible D gene (6 bases). Between the trimmed V and J ends, which lost 3 bases and 7 bases, there was a span of 15 bases. The germline V gene has CDR1 LNHDA and CDR2 SQIVND (reference sequence). The CDR3 is 15 amino acids.

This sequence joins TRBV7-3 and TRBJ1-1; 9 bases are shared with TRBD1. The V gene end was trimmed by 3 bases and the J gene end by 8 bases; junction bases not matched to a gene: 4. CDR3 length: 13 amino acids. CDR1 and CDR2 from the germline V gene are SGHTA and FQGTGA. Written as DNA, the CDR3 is TGTGCCAGCAGCTTGAAGACAGGGGGGGAAGCTTTCTTT. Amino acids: CASSLKTGGEAFF.

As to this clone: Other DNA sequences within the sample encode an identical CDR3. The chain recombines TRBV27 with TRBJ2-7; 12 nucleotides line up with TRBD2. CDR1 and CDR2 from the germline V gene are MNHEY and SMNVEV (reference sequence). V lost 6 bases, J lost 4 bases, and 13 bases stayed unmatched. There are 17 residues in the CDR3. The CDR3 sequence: CASSPPLAGGLGYEQYF. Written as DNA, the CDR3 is TGTGCCAGCAGCCCCCCGCTAGCGGGAGGGCTTGGGTACGAGCAGTACTTC.

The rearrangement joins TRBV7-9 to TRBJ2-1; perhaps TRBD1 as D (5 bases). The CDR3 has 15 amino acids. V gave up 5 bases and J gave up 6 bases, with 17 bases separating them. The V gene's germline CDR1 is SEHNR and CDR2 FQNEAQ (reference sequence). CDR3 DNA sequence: TGTGCCAGCAGCGAAGGGGCAGGGATGGGCAATGAGCAGTTCTTC. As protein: CASSEGAGMGNEQFF.

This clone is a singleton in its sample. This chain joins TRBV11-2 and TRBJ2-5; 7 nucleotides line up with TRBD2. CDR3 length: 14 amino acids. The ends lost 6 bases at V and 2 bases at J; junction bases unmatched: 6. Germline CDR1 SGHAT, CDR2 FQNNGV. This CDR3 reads CASSPGGKQETQYF. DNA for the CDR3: TGTGCCAGCAGTCCCGGGGGGAAACAAGAGACCCAGTACTTC.

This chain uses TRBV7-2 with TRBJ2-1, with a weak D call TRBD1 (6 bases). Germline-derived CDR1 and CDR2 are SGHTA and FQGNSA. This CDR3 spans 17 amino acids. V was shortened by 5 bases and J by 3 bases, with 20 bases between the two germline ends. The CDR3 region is CASSAQQGPSRYNEQFF. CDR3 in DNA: TGTGCCAGCAGCGCGCAACAGGGTCCGAGTCGCTACAATGAGCAGTTCTTC. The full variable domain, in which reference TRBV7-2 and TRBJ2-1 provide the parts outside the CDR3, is GAGVSQSPSNKVTEKGKDVELRCDPISGHTALYWYRQSLGQGLEFLIYFQGNSAPDKSGLPSDRFSAERTGGSVSTLTIQRTQQEDSAVYLCASSAQQGPSRYNEQFFGPGTRLTVL.

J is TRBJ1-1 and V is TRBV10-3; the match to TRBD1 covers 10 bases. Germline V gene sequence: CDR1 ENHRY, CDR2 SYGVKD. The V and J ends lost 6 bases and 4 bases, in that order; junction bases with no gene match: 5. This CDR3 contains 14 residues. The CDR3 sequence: CAIRTGGLGTEAFF. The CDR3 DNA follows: TGTGCCATCAGGACAGGGGGCTTGGGCACTGAAGCTTTCTTT.

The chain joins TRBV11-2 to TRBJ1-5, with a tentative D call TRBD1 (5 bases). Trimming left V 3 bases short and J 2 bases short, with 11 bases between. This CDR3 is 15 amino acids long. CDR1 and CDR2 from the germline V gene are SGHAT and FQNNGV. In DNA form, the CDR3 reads TGTGCCAGCAGCTTTGGCCAGGGAGGCAATCAGCCCCAGCATTTT. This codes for CASSFGQGGNQPQHF.